The 18 T cell receptor beta chains below were found in one sample sequenced in a study of blood T cell repertoires in COVID-19. Clones were read by immunoSEQ multiplex PCR, and TCRdb kept only the in-frame ones, dropping some. The sample lists 350,000 to 500,000 clones; about 90% were seen once. What was sequenced was peripheral blood. The source of these receptors is a young man with COVID-19, enrolled during active disease.

This clone was detected only a few times. This chain joins TRBV11-2 and TRBJ1-1; 9 positions match TRBD1. This CDR3 region has 14 residues. CDR1 SGHAT and CDR2 FQNNGV come from the germline V gene. V trimming: 3 bases; J trimming: 9 bases; junction bases outside the gene matches: 8. CDR3 amino acids: CASSLETGGEKAFF. In DNA form, the CDR3 reads TGTGCCAGCAGCTTGGAGACAGGGGGAGAGAAAGCTTTCTTT.

This chain joins TRBV27 and TRBJ1-6, with TRBD1 matching over 7 bases. CDR1 and CDR2 from the germline V gene are MNHEY and SMNVEV (reference sequence). The CDR3 has 16 amino acids. V shed 6 bases, J shed 7 bases, and the junction held 12 bases outside the gene matches. CDR3 region: CASRPEGAGWNSPLHF. The CDR3 nucleotides are TGTGCCAGCAGGCCAGAGGGGGCCGGATGGAATTCACCCCTCCACTTT.

The J gene is TRBJ2-6, the V gene TRBV9; D possibly corresponds to TRBD1 (6 bases). The germline CDR1 and CDR2 sequences are SGDLS and YYNGEE. Between the trimmed V and J ends, which lost 1 base and 0 bases, there was a span of 11 bases. The length of the CDR3 is 17 residues. The CDR3 nucleotides read TGTGCCAGCAGCGTAATGGGGACAACCTCTGGGGCCAACGTCCTGACTTTC. Translating gives CASSVMGTTSGANVLTF.

CDR3 residues: CASSLKGSGNEQFF. Here the CDR3 DNA reads TGTGCCAGCAGTTTAAAGGGCAGCGGGAATGAGCAGTTCTTC. This sequence joins TRBV27 and TRBJ2-1, with D tentatively TRBD2 (6 bases). Trimming left V 2 bases short and J 7 bases short, with 12 bases between. The length of the CDR3 is 14 residues. Germline V gene data show CDR1 as MNHEY and CDR2 as SMNVEV (reference sequence).

The chain has TRBV12-3 or TRBV12-4 and TRBJ1-3; no definite D call. This CDR3 spans 13 amino acids. The V end lost 2 bases, the J end lost 1 base, and 3 bases lay between the germline ends. The CDR3 sequence is CASSLRSGNTIYF. CDR3 DNA: TGTGCCAGCAGTTTACGTTCTGGAAACACCATATATTTT.

The CDR3, as DNA: TGTGCCAGCAGGCCCCAGGGGGCGCTGAGTCAGCCCCAGCATTTT. Encoded protein: CASRPQGALSQPQHF. This rearrangement joins TRBV6-1 to TRBJ1-5, with 8 bases identical to TRBD1. Trimming at V came to 6 bases and at J to 6 bases, leaving 10 bases not matched to a gene. Looked up from germline, CDR1 is MNHNS and CDR2 is SASEGT. The CDR3 contains 15 residues.

This clone was seen ten or more times. The CDR3 reads CASSQEAMGSYEQYF. CDR3 coding DNA: TGTGCCAGCAGCCAAGAAGCGATGGGCTCCTACGAGCAGTACTTC. This chain links TRBV3-1 (or the pseudogene TRBV3-2) with TRBJ2-7; D is undetermined. V dropped 0 bases and J dropped 0 bases, with 9 bases sitting between them. The CDR3 runs to 15 residues. Germline V gives CDR1 LGHDT, CDR2 YNNKEL (reference sequence).

The rearrangement uses TRBV5-4 and TRBJ2-7, with TRBD1 as a possible D gene (5 bases). The V end lost 1 base, the J end lost 0 bases, and 14 bases lay between the germline ends. The CDR3 loop spans 16 amino acids. Germline loops: CDR1 SGHNT, CDR2 YYREEE (reference sequence). The CDR3 protein is CASSLPQDTNSYEQYF. The DNA for the CDR3 is TGTGCCAGCAGCTTGCCCCAGGACACCAACTCCTACGAGCAGTACTTC.

The chain is built from TRBV6-5 and TRBJ1-2; D may be TRBD1 (5 bases). Germline lookup yields CDR1 MNHEY and CDR2 SVGAGI. The CDR3 spans 13 residues. Trimming cost V 2 bases and J 8 bases, with 12 bases left between them. DNA for the CDR3: TGTGCCAGCAGTTACGAAGGGACTAAGGGCTACACCTTC. This gives the protein CASSYEGTKGYTF.

The chain employs TRBV9 and TRBJ2-1; TRBD2 agrees at 10 bases. Germline trimming cut 0 bases from V and 3 bases from J; bases unmatched to any gene: 3. The germline V gene encodes CDR1 SGDLS and CDR2 YYNGEE. This CDR3 comprises 16 residues. The CDR3 loop reads CASSVAAGGGYNEQFF. DNA for the CDR3: TGTGCCAGCAGCGTAGCAGCGGGAGGGGGCTACAATGAGCAGTTCTTC.

The chain carries TRBV2 and TRBJ1-1; the D gene is possibly TRBD1 (6 bases). This CDR3 spans 13 amino acids. The ends were cut back, 8 bases at V and 4 bases at J, with 14 bases in the middle. Germline lookup yields CDR1 SNHLY and CDR2 FYNNEI. DNA of the CDR3: TGTGCCAGCGCTGACAGGATAACCACTGAAGCTTTCTTT. Translated, it gives CASADRITTEAFF.

This clone was counted only a few times. The chain links TRBV27 to TRBJ2-5; D is perhaps TRBD2 (6 bases). V lost 4 bases, J lost 7 bases, and 16 bases lay in between. Germline values: CDR1 MNHEY, CDR2 SMNVEV (reference sequence). This CDR3 spans 14 amino acids. CDR3 nucleotide sequence: TGTGCCAGCAGTTCTGTCCCGGGGGTTGGGACCCAGTACTTC. Protein product: CASSSVPGVGTQYF.

On this clone: One end of the junction does not line up with germline, which may come from a read error. V is TRBV6-1 and J is TRBJ2-7; no reliable D call. CDR1 is MNHNS and CDR2 is SASEGT in the germline V gene. The CDR3 is 13 amino acids. CDR3 amino acids: CASNERFSYEQYF. CDR3 DNA sequence: TGTGCCAGCAATGAACGGTTCTCCTACGAGCAGTACTTC.

This clone was observed once. The V gene is TRBV6-5, the J gene TRBJ2-3, with a possible D match to TRBD1 (6 bases). CDR1 and CDR2 (germline): MNHEY, SVGAGI. The CDR3 covers 14 residues. Deletions cut 10 bases from V and 1 base from J, with 15 bases between. CDR3 DNA sequence: TGTGCCACCAAAACAGGGAGAGGCACAGATACGCAGTATTTT. Translation: CATKTGRGTDTQYF.

The chain has TRBV5-1 and TRBJ2-7; tentatively, D is TRBD1 (6 bases). Trimming stripped 4 bases from V and 2 bases from J, with 16 bases between. The CDR3 is made up of 15 amino acids. Germline CDR1 and CDR2: SGHRS and YFSETQ. Written as DNA, the CDR3 is TGCGCCAGCAGCACAACCGGGACACTCCCCTACGAGCAGTACTTC. This codes for CASSTTGTLPYEQYF.

The chain joins TRBV28 to TRBJ2-1, with D uncertain. The germline gives CDR1 MDHEN, CDR2 SYDVKM. The CDR3 is made up of 13 amino acids. Trimming left V 2 bases short and J 7 bases short, with 9 bases between. CDR3 in amino acids: CASSLPSLNEQFF. The DNA of the CDR3 is TGTGCCAGCAGTTTACCGTCCCTGAATGAGCAGTTCTTC.

Points on this clone: This sample also contains other DNA sequences that code for the same CDR3. V and J are TRBV19 and TRBJ1-1; maybe TRBD1 (5 bases). Germline V lookup: CDR1 LNHDA, CDR2 SQIVND (reference sequence). This CDR3 spans 13 amino acids. Trimming removed 6 bases from V and 0 bases from J, with 8 bases in between. CDR3 amino acids: CASRAGLNTEAFF. The CDR3 DNA is TGTGCCAGTAGGGCAGGGCTGAACACTGAAGCTTTCTTT.

V usage is TRBV3-1 (or the pseudogene TRBV3-2) and J usage is TRBJ2-1; D might be TRBD2 (5 bases). Germline CDR1 and CDR2: LGHDT and YNNKEL (reference sequence). This CDR3 contains 16 residues. V dropped 3 bases and J dropped 0 bases, with 12 bases sitting between them. This CDR3 is CASSHEVGSSYNEQFF. The CDR3 DNA reads as TGTGCCAGCAGCCATGAAGTGGGGAGCTCCTACAATGAGCAGTTCTTC.